This T cell receptor beta chain derives from a study of early T cells in non-severe SARS-CoV-2 infection. The J segment lost 2 bases and the V segment lost 7 bases, leaving 18 bases of the junction unmatched. Germline lookup yields CDR1 LNHDA and CDR2 SQIVND (reference sequence). The CDR3 sequence is 18 residues long. Individual cDNA molecules were tagged with unique molecular identifiers, the study reported. TCRdb re-analysed the 5' RACE reads in MiXCR, keeping a single row per CDR3 protein. Here the sample spans tens of thousands of distinct CDR3 sequences, about an eighth being singletons. The TCR was taken from an adult who was a healthcare worker with PCR-confirmed SARS-CoV-2 infection or an uninfected control (not recorded which). The sample in question was whole blood, obtained at baseline. This chain connects TRBV19 to TRBJ1-2; the match to TRBD1 covers 8 bases. CDR3 coding DNA: TGTGCCAGTACCCCGCTGGCGGGACAGGCGGAGGGGAACTATGGCTACACCTTC. Translated: CASTPLAGQAEGNYGYTF.